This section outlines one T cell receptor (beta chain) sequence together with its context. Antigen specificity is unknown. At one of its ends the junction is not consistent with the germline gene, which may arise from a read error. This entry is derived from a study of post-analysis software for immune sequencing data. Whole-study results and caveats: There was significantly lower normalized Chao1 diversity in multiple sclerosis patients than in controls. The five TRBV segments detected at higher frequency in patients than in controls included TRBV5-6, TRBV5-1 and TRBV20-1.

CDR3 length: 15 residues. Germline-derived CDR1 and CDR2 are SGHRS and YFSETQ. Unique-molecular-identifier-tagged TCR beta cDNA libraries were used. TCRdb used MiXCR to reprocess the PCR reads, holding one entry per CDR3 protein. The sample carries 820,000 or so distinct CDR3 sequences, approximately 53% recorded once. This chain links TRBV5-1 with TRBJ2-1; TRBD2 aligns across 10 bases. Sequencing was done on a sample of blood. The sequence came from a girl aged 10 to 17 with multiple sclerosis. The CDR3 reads CASSLGTSGINEQFF. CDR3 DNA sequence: TGTGCCAGCAGTTTAGGAACTAGCGGGATCAATGAGCAGTTCTTC. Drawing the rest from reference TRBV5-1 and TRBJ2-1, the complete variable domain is KAGVTQTPRYLIKTRGQQVTLSCSPISGHRSVSWYQQTPGQGLQFLFEYFSETQRNKGNFPGRFSGRQFSNSRSEMNVSTLELGDSALYLCASSLGTSGINEQFFGPGTRLTVL.